The T cell receptor beta chain described here comes from a study of PD-1 blockade in classical Hodgkin lymphoma. Background on the study: Patients were dosed intravenously with nivolumab at 3 mg/kg every 2 weeks. Overall study results and limits: Some patients began nivolumab under 1 year after ASCT. These patients were excluded from later analyses. It was reported that newly diagnosed patients had less baseline TCR diversity than healthy donors.

The ends were cut back, 9 bases at V and 1 base at J, with 16 bases in the middle. CDR3 length: 14 amino acids. Germline CDR1 reads SGDLS; CDR2 reads YYNGEE. Time point of the sample: cycle 4 day 1 (C4D1), after 6 weeks of nivolumab. Each and every patient relapsed after autologous stem cell transplantation, and patients got differing brentuximab vedotin exposure. Researchers used magnetic negative selection to pull out pure CD4+ T cells from thawed PBMCs. Each best response was a complete response, a partial response or progressive disease. Details on this clone: What it binds is unknown.

Profiled with immunoSEQ multiplex PCR; TCRdb holds only in-frame clones, not every one. The repertoire includes approximately 13,000 clones, about 90% of them detected once, and approximately 0.88% sits in the top ten. The sequencing used CD4+ T cells from blood, collected before the fourth cycle of nivolumab. The sequence came from a human donor with classical Hodgkin lymphoma. The V call is TRBV9, the J call TRBJ1-1, with D unresolved. CDR3 sequence reads: CATKPAIQNTEAFF. For the CDR3, the DNA is TGTGCCACAAAGCCGGCGATACAGAACACTGAAGCTTTCTTT.